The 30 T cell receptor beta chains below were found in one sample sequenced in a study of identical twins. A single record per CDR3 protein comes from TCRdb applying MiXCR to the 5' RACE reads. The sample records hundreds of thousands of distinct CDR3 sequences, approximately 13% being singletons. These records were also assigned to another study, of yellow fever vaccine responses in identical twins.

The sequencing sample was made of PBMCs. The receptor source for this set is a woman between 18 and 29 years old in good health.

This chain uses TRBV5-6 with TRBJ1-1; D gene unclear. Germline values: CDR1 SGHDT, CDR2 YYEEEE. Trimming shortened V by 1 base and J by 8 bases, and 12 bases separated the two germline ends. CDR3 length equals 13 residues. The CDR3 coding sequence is TGTGCCAGCAGCTTGTTTGCCAGGTTCGAAGCTTTCTTT. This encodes CASSLFARFEAFF.

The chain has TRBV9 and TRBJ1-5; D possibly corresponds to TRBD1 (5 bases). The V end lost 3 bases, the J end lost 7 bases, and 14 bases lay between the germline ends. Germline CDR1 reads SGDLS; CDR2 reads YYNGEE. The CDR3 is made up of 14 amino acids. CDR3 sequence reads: CASSEWAGRQPQHF. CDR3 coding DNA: TGTGCCAGCAGCGAATGGGCAGGGAGGCAGCCCCAGCATTTT.

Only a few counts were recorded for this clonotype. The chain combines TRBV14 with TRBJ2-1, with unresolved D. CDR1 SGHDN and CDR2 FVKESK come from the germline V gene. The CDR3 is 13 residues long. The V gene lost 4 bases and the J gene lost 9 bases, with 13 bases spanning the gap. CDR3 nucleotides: TGTGCCAGCAGCCGAGCCGGGTGGAGTGAGCAGTTCTTC. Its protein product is CASSRAGWSEQFF.

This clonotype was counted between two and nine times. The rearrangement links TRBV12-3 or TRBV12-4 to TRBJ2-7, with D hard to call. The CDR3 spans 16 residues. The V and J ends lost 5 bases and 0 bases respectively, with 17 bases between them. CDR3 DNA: TGTGCCAGCAGTACGCGACACCCAGACATCTCCTACGAGCAGTACTTC. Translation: CASSTRHPDISYEQYF.

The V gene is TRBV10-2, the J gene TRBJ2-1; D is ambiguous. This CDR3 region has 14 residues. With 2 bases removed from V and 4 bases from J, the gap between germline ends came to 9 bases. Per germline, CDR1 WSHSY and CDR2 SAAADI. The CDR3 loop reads CASSEGVRYNEQFF. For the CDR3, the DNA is TGCGCCAGCAGTGAGGGGGTGCGGTACAATGAGCAGTTCTTC.

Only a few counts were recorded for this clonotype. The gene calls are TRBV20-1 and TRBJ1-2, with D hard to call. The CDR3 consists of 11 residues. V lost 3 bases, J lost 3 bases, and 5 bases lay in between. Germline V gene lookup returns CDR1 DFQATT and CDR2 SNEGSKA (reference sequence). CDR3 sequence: CSARDYYGYTF. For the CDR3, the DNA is TGCAGTGCTAGGGACTACTATGGCTACACCTTC.

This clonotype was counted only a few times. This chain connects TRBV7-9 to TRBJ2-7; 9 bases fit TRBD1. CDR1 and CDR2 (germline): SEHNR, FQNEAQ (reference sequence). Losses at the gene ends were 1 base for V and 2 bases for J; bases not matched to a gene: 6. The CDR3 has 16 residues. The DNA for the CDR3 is TGTGCCAGCAGCTTAGGTTCGACAGGGGGGCCCTACGAGCAGTACTTC. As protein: CASSLGSTGGPYEQYF.

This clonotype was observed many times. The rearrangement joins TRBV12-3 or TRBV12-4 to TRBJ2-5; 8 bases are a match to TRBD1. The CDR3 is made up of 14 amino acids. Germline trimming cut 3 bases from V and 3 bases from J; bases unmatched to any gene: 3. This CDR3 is CASSLDRAEETQYF. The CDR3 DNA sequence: TGTGCCAGCAGTTTGGACAGGGCTGAAGAGACCCAGTACTTC.

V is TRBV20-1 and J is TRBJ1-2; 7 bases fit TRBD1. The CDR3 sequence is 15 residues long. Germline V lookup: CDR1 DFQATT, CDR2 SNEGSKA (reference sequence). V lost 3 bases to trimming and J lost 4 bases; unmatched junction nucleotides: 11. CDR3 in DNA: TGCAGTGCTAGGACGACAGGGTCCGAGAGCTATGGCTACACCTTC. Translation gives CSARTTGSESYGYTF.

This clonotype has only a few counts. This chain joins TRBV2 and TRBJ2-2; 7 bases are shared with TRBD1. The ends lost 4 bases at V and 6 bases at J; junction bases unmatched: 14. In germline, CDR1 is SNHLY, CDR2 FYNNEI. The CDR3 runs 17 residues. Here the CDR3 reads CASSGIPGTEAPGELFF. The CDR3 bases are TGTGCCAGCAGTGGAATACCCGGGACAGAGGCTCCCGGGGAGCTGTTTTTT.

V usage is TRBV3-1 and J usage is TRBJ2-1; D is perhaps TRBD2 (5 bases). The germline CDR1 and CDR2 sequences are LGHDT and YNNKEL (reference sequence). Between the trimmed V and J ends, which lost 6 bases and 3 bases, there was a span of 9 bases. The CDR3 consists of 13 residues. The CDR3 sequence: CASRETNYNEQFF. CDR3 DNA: TGTGCCAGCAGGGAGACTAACTACAATGAGCAGTTCTTC.

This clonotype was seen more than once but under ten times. In DNA, the CDR3 is TGTGCCAGCAGTTTGGACAGGGTCGACGAGCAGTACTTC. It codes for CASSLDRVDEQYF. The V call is TRBV2, the J call TRBJ2-7, with 8 bases identical to TRBD1. Per germline, CDR1 SNHLY and CDR2 FYNNEI. V dropped 5 bases and J dropped 5; count of bases not matched to a gene: 5. The CDR3 is 13 residues long.

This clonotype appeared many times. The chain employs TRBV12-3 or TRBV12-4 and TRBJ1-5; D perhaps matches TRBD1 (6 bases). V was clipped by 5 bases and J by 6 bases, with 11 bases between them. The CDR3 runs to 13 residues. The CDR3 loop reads CASSITGSQPQHF. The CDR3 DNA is TGTGCCAGCAGTATCACAGGGAGTCAGCCCCAGCATTTT.

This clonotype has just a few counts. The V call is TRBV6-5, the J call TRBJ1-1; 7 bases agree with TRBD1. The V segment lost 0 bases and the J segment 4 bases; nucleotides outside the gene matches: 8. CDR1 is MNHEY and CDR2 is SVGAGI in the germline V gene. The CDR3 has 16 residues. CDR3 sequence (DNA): TGTGCCAGCAGTTACTCCTCGACAGGGATTGGCACTGAAGCTTTCTTT. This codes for CASSYSSTGIGTEAFF.

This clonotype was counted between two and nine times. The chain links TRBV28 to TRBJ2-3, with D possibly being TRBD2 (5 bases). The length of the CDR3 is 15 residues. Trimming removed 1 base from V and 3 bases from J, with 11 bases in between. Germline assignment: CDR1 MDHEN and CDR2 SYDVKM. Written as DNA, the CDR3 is TGTGCCAGCAGTTTATTCCGGGGAGTTACAGATACGCAGTATTTT. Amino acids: CASSLFRGVTDTQYF.

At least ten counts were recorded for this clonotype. The CDR3 is CASSPSLLPGELFF. CDR3 DNA sequence: TGTGCCAGCAGCCCCTCACTACTTCCAGGGGAGCTGTTTTTT. The V and J genes are TRBV11-1 and TRBJ2-2; D call uncertain. This CDR3 is 14 amino acids long. V was pared by 5 bases and J by 8 bases, with 15 bases between. The germline V gene has CDR1 SGHAT and CDR2 FQDESV (reference sequence).

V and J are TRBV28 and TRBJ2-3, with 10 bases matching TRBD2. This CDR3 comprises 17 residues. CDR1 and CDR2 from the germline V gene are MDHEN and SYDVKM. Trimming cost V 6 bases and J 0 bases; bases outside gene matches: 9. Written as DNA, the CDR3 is TGTGCCAGCAGCGATAGAGTAGCGGGGGGCAGCACAGATACGCAGTATTTT. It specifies CASSDRVAGGSTDTQYF.

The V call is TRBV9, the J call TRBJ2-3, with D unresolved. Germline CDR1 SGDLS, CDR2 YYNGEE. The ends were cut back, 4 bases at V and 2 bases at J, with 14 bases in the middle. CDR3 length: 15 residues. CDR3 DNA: TGTGCCAGCAGCCCGACCGGCCTAGACACAGATACGCAGTATTTT. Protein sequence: CASSPTGLDTDTQYF.

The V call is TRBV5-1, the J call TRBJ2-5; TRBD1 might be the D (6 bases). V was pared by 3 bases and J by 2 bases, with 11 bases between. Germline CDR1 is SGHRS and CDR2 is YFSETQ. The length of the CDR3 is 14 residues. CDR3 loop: CASSSGQQQETQYF. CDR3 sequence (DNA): TGCGCCAGCAGCTCTGGACAGCAGCAAGAGACCCAGTACTTC.

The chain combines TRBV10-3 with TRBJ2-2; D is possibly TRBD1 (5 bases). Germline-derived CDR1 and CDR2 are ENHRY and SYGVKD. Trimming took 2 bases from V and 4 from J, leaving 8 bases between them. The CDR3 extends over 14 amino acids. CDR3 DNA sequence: TGTGCCATCAGTGAGGACAGTATCACCGGGGAGCTGTTTTTT. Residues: CAISEDSITGELFF.

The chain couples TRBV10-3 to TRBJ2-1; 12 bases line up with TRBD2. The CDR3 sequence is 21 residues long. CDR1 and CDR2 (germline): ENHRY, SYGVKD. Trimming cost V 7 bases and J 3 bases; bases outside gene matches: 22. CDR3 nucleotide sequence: TGTGCCATCAAGACTAGCGGGAGCTTGAACATAAGTTTAGGACGCTACAATGAGCAGTTCTTC. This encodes CAIKTSGSLNISLGRYNEQFF.

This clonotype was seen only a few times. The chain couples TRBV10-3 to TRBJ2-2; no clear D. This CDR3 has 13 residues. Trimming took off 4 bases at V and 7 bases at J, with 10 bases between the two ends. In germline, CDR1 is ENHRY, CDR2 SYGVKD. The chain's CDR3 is CAISGKNDGELFF. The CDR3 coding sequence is TGTGCCATCAGTGGGAAAAACGACGGGGAGCTGTTTTTT.

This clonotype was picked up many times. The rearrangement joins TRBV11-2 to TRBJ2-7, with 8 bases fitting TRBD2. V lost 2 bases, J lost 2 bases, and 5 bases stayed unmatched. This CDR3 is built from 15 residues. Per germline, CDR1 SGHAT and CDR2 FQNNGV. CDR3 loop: CASSLLELAAYEQYF. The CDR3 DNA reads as TGTGCCAGCAGCTTACTCGAACTAGCGGCCTACGAGCAGTACTTC.

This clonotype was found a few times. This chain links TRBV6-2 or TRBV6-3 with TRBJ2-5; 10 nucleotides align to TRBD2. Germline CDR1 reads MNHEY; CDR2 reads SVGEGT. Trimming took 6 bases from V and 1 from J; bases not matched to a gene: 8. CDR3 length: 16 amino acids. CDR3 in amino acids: CASRLASGRAQETQYF. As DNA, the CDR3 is TGTGCCAGCAGACTCGCCAGCGGGAGGGCCCAAGAGACCCAGTACTTC.

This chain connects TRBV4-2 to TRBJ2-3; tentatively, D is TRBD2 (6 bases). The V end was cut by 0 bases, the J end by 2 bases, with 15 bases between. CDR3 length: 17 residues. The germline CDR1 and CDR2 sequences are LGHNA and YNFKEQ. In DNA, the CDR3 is TGTGCCAGCAGCCAAGAAGCTAGCGATACTTACACAGATACGCAGTATTTT. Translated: CASSQEASDTYTDTQYF.

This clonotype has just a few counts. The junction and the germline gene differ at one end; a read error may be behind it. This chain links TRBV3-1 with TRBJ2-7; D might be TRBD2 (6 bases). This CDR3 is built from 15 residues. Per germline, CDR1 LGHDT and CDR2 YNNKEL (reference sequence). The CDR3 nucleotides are TGTGGCAGCAGCCAAGGGACGGGACTTCTCTACGAGCAGTACTTC. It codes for CGSSQGTGLLYEQYF.

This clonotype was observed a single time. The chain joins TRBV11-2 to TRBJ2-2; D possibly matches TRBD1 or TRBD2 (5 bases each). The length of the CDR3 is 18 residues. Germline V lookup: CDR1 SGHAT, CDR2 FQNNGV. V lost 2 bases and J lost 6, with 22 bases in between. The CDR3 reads CASSLQRWGSPEAGELFF. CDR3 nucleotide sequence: TGTGCCAGCAGCTTACAGAGGTGGGGGAGCCCCGAGGCCGGGGAGCTGTTTTTT.

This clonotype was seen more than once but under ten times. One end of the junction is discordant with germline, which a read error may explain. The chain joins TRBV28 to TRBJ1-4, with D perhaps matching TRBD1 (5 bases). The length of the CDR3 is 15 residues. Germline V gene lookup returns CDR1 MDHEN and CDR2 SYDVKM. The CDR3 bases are TGTGCCAGCAGTGCCTTATTCGGGGCTAATGAAAAACTGCTTTTT. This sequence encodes CASSALFGANEKLLF.

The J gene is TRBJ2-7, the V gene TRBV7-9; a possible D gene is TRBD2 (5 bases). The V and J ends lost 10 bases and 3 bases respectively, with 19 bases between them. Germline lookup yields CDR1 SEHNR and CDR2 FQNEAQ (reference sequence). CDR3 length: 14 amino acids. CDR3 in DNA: TGTGCCAAAAAGTACGAGGGCGCTGACTACGAGCAGTACGTC. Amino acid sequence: CAKKYEGADYEQYV.

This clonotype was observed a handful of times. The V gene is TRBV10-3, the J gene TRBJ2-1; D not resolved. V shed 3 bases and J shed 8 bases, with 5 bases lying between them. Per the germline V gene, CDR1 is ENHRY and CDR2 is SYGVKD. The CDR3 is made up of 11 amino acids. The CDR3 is CAISEIDEQFF. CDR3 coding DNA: TGTGCCATCAGTGAAATCGATGAGCAGTTCTTC.